The rows below give T cell receptor beta chains drawn from one sample of a study of T cells after posttransplantation cyclophosphamide. Libraries were prepared by immunoSEQ multiplex PCR; TCRdb keeps only in-frame clonotypes and omits some of them. There are about 40,000 clones in the sample, none observed a single time. The sample consisted of PBMCs. The receptors originated from a woman aged 50 to 60 in good health and a related stem cell transplant donor. Both conserved end residues are part of each CDR3. The D gene is left open where the match is weak. Rows give clone size only sometimes, using once, few, many, or a class for an expanded clone.

v_call,j_call,clone_size,d_call,cdr3_aa,cdr3_nt
TRBV11-2,TRBJ2-7,many,.,CASSPQGGSYEQYF,TGTGCCAGCAGCCCACAGGGAGGGTCCTACGAGCAGTACTTC
TRBV5-4,TRBJ1-1,many,.,CASSPKQEGTEAFF,TGTGCCAGCAGCCCTAAGCAAGAGGGCACTGAAGCTTTCTTT
TRBV11-3,TRBJ2-1,many,TRBD2,CASSLGRLAGPQSSYNEQFF,TGTGCCAGCAGCTTAGGCAGGCTAGCGGGTCCCCAAAGCTCCTACAATGAGCAGTTCTTC
TRBV4-2,TRBJ1-2,many,TRBD1,CASSQGTGNYGYTF,TGTGCCAGCAGCCAAGGGACAGGGAACTATGGCTACACCTTC
TRBV9,TRBJ2-3,many,TRBD2,CASTRTSGYTDTQYF,TGTGCCAGCACCCGAACTAGCGGATACACAGATACGCAGTATTTT
TRBV27,TRBJ1-1,many,TRBD1,CASSLIGTGIIMNTEAFF,TGTGCCAGCAGTTTAATAGGGACAGGGATCATTATGAACACTGAAGCTTTCTTT
TRBV27,TRBJ2-1,few,TRBD1,CASGSPGQLYNEQFF,TGTGCCAGCGGCAGCCCGGGACAGCTCTACAATGAGCAGTTCTTC
TRBV7-2,TRBJ2-3,many,TRBD2,CASSLGRTSLTDTQYF,TGTGCCAGCAGCTTGGGGCGGACTAGCCTCACAGATACGCAGTATTTT
TRBV29-1,TRBJ1-2,.,.,CSVDDGIYGYTF,TGCAGCGTTGATGACGGGATCTATGGCTACACCTTC
TRBV21-1,TRBJ2-7,.,.,CASSKVIGQGGYEQYF,TGTGCCAGCAGCAAAGTAATAGGACAGGGGGGATACGAGCAGTACTTC
TRBV6-5,TRBJ1-4,many,.,CASSYSGVSNEKLFF,TGTGCCAGCAGTTACTCAGGAGTATCTAATGAAAAACTGTTTTTT
TRBV28,TRBJ1-3,many,.,CASLSMVTRSGNTIYF,TGTGCCAGCCTATCAATGGTCACTCGCTCTGGAAACACCATATATTTT
TRBV18,TRBJ1-1,many,.,CASLAEARGTEAFF,TGTGCCAGCCTCGCCGAAGCGCGGGGCACTGAAGCTTTCTTT
TRBV7-6,TRBJ1-3,many,.,CASSLKETRSTIYF,TGTGCCAGCAGCTTAAAAGAAACACGGAGTACCATATATTTT
TRBV2,TRBJ2-5,.,.,CASRDSGLVYQETQYF,TGTGCCAGCAGGGACTCAGGACTGGTGTACCAAGAGACCCAGTACTTC
TRBV5-1,TRBJ2-1,many,.,CASSPGRTYYNEQFF,TGCGCCAGCAGCCCAGGAAGGACATACTACAATGAGCAGTTCTTC
TRBV6-1,TRBJ1-2,many,TRBD1,CASSEFSTGGQGGYTF,TGTGCCAGCAGTGAATTTTCAACAGGGGGCCAGGGTGGCTACACCTTC
TRBV4-3,TRBJ1-2,many,.,CASSQDVGGNYGYTF,TGCGCCAGCAGCCAAGATGTGGGGGGAAACTATGGCTACACCTTC
TRBV11-2,TRBJ1-4,many,.,CASSSVGRGTNEKLFF,TGTGCCAGCAGCTCGGTTGGGCGTGGAACTAATGAAAAACTGTTTTTT
TRBV28,TRBJ2-7,many,.,CASSPPRGRSEQYF,TGTGCCAGCAGCCCTCCCAGGGGACGGAGCGAGCAGTACTTC
TRBV5-1,TRBJ2-7,many,TRBD1,CASSFWTGDPYEQYF,TGCGCCAGCAGCTTCTGGACAGGTGACCCCTACGAGCAGTACTTC
TRBV5-5,TRBJ1-2,many,.,CASSTGTSNYGYTF,TGTGCCAGCAGCACCGGGACATCTAACTATGGCTACACCTTC
TRBV7-2,TRBJ2-3,many,.,CASSLGGLVGDTQYF,TGTGCCAGCAGCTTAGGAGGACTCGTGGGAGATACGCAGTATTTT
TRBV30,TRBJ1-2,many,.,CAWRAVRDTDGYTF,TGTGCCTGGAGGGCGGTTAGGGACACAGATGGCTACACCTTC
TRBV4-1,TRBJ2-3,many,TRBD2,CASSRKRGSGGESTDTQYF,TGCGCCAGCAGCCGAAAAAGGGGGAGCGGGGGGGAAAGCACAGATACGCAGTATTTT
TRBV18,TRBJ1-3,many,.,CASSPGRSSGNTIYF,TGTGCCAGCTCACCGGGGCGGAGCTCTGGAAACACCATATATTTT
TRBV14,TRBJ2-1,few,.,CASSQVRYNEQFF,TGTGCCAGCAGCCAAGTGCGGTACAATGAGCAGTTCTTC
TRBV6-1,TRBJ1-4,many,.,CASSVDRGEKLFF,TGTGCCAGCAGTGTCGACCGGGGGGAAAAACTGTTTTTT
TRBV4-1,TRBJ2-7,many,.,CASSQGRQVSYEQYF,TGCGCCAGCAGCCAAGGAAGACAGGTCTCCTACGAGCAGTACTTC
TRBV5-8,TRBJ2-3,many,TRBD1,CASSPGQGTRETDTQYF,TGTGCCAGCAGCCCGGGACAGGGAACTCGAGAAACAGATACGCAGTATTTT
TRBV5-1,TRBJ2-2,many,TRBD2,CASGLAAGGSPGELFF,TGCGCCAGCGGCCTTGCGGCGGGGGGGAGCCCCGGGGAGCTGTTTTTT
TRBV28,TRBJ2-7,many,.,CASRPRGRDSEQYF,TGTGCCAGCAGGCCACGTGGCAGGGATTCAGAGCAGTACTTC
TRBV4-1,TRBJ1-3,many,TRBD1,CASSLDRGLGNTIYF,TGCGCCAGCAGCCTCGACAGGGGTCTTGGAAACACCATATATTTT
TRBV5-1,TRBJ1-1,many,.,CASPWRGGREGTEAFF,TGCGCCAGCCCCTGGAGGGGGGGCAGGGAGGGCACTGAAGCTTTCTTT
TRBV28,TRBJ2-3,many,TRBD2,CVIRGTSVADTQYF,TGTGTTATTAGGGGGACTAGCGTTGCAGATACGCAGTATTTT
TRBV7-2,TRBJ1-4,many,TRBD1,CASTLAGTGGEKLFF,TGTGCCAGCACTCTAGCCGGGACAGGGGGGGAAAAACTGTTTTTT
TRBV18,TRBJ2-7,few,TRBD1,CASSLGQGSYEQYF,TGCGCCAGCTCATTGGGACAGGGCTCCTACGAGCAGTACTTC
TRBV6-1,TRBJ1-2,many,.,CASGLGGYGYTF,TGTGCCAGCGGCTTAGGCGGTTATGGCTACACCTTC
TRBV10-1,TRBJ2-7,many,TRBD1,CASSPFGTGPYEQYF,TGCGCCAGCAGTCCGTTCGGGACAGGGCCCTACGAGCAGTACTTC
TRBV7-9,TRBJ2-7,few,.,CASSLGRSFYEQYF,TGTGCCAGCAGCTTAGGCCGGAGCTTCTACGAGCAGTACTTC